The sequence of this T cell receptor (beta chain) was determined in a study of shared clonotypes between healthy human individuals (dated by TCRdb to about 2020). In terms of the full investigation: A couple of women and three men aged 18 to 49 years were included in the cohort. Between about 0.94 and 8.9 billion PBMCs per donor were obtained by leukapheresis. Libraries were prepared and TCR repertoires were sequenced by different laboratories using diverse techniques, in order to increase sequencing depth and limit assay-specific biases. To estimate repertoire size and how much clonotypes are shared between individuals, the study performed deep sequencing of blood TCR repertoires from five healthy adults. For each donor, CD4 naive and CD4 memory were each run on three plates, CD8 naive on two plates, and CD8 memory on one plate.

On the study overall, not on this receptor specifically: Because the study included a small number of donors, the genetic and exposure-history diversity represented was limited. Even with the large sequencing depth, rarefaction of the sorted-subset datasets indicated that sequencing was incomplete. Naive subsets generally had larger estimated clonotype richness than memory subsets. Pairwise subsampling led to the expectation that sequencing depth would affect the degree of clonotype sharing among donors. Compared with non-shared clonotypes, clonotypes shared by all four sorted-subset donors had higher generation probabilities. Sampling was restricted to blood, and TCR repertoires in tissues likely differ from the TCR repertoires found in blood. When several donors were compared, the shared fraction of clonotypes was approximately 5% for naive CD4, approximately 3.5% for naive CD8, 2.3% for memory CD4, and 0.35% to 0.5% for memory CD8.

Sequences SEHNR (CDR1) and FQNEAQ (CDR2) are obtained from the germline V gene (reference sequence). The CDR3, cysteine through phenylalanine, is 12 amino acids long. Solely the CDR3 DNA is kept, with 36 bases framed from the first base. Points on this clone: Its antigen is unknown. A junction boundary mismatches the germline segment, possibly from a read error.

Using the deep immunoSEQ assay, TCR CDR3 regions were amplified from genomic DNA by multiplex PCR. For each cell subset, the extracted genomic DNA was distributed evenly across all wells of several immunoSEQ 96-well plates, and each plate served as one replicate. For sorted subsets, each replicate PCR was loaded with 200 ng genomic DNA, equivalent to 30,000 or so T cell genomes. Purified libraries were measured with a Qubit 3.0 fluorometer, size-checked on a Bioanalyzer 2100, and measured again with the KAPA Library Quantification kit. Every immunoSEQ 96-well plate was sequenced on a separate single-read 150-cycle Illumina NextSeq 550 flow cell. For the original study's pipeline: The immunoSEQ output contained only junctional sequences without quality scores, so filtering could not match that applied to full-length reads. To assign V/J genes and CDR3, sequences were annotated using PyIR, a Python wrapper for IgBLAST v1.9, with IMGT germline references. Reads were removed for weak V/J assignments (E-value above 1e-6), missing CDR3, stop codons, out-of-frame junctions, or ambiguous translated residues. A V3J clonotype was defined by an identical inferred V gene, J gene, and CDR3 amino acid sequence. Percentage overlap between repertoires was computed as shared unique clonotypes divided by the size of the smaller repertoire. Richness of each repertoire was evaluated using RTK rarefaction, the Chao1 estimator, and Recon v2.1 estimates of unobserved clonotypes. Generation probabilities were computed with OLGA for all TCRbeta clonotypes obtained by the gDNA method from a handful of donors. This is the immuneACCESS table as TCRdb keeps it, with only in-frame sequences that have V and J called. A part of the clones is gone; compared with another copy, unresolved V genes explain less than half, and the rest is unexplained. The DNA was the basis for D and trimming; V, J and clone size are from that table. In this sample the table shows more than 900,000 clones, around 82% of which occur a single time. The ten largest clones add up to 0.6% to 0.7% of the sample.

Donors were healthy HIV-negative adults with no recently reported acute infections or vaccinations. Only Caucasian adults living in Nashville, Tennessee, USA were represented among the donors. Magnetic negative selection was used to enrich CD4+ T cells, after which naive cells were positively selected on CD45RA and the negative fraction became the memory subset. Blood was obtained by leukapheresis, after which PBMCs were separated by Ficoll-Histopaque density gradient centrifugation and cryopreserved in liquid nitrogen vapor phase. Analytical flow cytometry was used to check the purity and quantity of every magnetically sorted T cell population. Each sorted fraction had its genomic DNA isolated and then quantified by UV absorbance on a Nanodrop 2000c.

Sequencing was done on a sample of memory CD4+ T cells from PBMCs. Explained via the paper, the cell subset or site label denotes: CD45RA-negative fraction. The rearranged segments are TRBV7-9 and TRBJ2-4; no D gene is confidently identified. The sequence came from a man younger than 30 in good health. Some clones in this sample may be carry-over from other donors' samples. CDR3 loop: CASSSGEDRYVF. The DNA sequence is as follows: TGTGCCAGCAGCTCTGGGGAAGACCGGTATGTCTTC.